This TCR beta chain was sequenced in a study of blood T cell repertoires in COVID-19. Followed over time, Seattle patients had been enrolled while infection was active. Trimming shortened V by 3 bases and J by 3 bases, and 16 bases separated the two germline ends. The CDR3 is 15 amino acids. Germline CDR1 reads SGHDT; CDR2 reads YYEEEE. Some clones are missing from TCRdb's copy, which holds only in-frame ones; the method was immunoSEQ multiplex PCR. The repertoire holds roughly 78,000 clones, with around 80% as singletons. Sample: peripheral blood. The chain links TRBV5-6 to TRBJ2-7; a weak D match, TRBD2 (5 bases). The TCR comes from a man aged 45 to 65 with COVID-19, enrolled during active disease. In nucleotides, the CDR3 is TGTGCCAGCAGCTCATCAGGACGGGGATTCTACGAGCAGTACTTC. This translates into CASSSSGRGFYEQYF.